This T cell receptor beta chain was sequenced for a study of beta chain features in type 1 diabetes. Study-wide context: Age, gender, cell numbers and subset yield matched between patients and controls.

As every portion of the isolated RNA was reverse transcribed, the sequencing read expressed TCRB transcripts. Libraries were prepared by immunoSEQ multiplex PCR; TCRdb keeps only in-frame clonotypes and omits some of them. The sample lists fewer than 650,000 clones, roughly 16% occurring once. The CDR3 covers 19 residues. In germline, CDR1 is SGHNT, CDR2 YYREEE (reference sequence). Trimming took 4 bases from V and 6 from J; bases not matched to a gene: 17. This receptor was obtained from a man between 18 and 35 years old in good health. V gene TRBV5-4 combines with J gene TRBJ1-6, with TRBD1 matching over 9 bases. The sequencing input was naive CD4+ T cells from blood. DNA of the CDR3: TGTGCCAGCAGCGTCCGAGCTTTGAGGGACAGGGCCAGTAATTCACCCCTCCACTTT. Protein sequence: CASSVRALRDRASNSPLHF.